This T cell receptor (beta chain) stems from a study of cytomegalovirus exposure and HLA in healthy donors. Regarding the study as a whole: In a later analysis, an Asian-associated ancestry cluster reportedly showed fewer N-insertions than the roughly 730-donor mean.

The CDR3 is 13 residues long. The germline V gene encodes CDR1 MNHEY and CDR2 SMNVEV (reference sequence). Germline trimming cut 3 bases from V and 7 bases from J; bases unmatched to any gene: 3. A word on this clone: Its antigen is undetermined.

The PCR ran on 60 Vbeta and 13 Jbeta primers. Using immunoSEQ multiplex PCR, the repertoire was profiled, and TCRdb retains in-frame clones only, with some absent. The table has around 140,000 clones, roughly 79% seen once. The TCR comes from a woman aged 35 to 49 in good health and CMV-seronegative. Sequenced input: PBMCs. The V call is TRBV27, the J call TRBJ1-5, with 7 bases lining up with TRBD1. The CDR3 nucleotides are TGTGCCAGCAGTTTTGGCAGGGGGCAGCCCCAGCATTTT. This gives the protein CASSFGRGQPQHF.